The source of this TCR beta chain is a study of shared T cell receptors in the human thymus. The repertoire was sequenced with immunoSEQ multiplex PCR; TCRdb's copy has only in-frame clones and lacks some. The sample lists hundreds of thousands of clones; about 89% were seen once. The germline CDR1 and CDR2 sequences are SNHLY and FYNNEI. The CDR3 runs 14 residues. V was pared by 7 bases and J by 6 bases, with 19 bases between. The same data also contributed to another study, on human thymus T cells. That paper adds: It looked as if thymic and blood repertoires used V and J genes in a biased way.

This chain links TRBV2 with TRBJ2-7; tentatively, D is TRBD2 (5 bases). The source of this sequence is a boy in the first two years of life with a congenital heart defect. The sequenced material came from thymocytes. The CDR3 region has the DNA TGTGCCAGCAAGCGGCATTTTAAACGGGGCGAGCAGTACTTC. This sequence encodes CASKRHFKRGEQYF.